These T cell receptor beta chains were read from a single sample in a study of regulatory T cells in long-lasting Graves disease. TCRdb re-derived calls from the multiplex PCR reads in MiXCR, one entry per CDR3 protein. The data hold a few hundred thousand distinct CDR3 sequences, with about 13% observed a single time. These data were also filed under a second study, of T cells in Graves' hyperthyroidism and ophthalmopathy.

Sequenced material: peripheral blood mononuclear cells (PBMCs), taken at new diagnosis, from a patient treated with antithyroid drugs. The receptors were gathered from a man aged 25 to 40 with Graves disease. Both conserved end residues are part of each CDR3. The D gene is left open where the match is weak. The listing skips clone size in some rows; elsewhere it reads once, few, many or a size class.

clone size	J gene	D gene	V gene	CDR3 protein	CDR3 DNA
few	TRBJ2-7	NA	TRBV6-4	CASSVPDYSSSYEQYF	TGTGCCAGCAGTGTCCCGGACTACTCGAGCTCCTACGAGCAGTACTTC
few	TRBJ1-3	NA	TRBV20-1	CSARGIHSGNTIYF	TGCAGTGCTAGGGGGATCCACTCTGGAAACACCATATATTTT
many	TRBJ2-2	NA	TRBV20-1	CSARAAATGELFF	TGCAGTGCTAGAGCCGCAGCAACCGGGGAGCTGTTTTTT
few	TRBJ2-5	NA	TRBV10-2	CASSESVRGETQYF	TGCGCCAGCAGTGAGTCGGTCCGAGGAGAGACCCAGTACTTC
many	TRBJ2-5	NA	TRBV2	CASRVQETQYF	TGTGCCAGCAGGGTCCAAGAGACCCAGTACTTC
many	TRBJ2-3	TRBD2	TRBV9	CASSLVLAGTDTQYF	TGTGCCAGCAGCCTGGTACTAGCGGGCACAGATACGCAGTATTTT
many	TRBJ1-5	NA	TRBV12-5	CASGLGQHQPQHF	TGTGCTAGTGGTTTAGGGCAGCATCAGCCCCAGCATTTT
NA	TRBJ2-3	TRBD1	TRBV3-1	CASSPRDRSTDTQYF	TGTGCCAGCAGCCCCCGGGACAGATCCACAGATACGCAGTATTTT
few	TRBJ2-6	NA	TRBV27	CASSLSWQSSGANVLTF	TGTGCCAGCAGTTTATCGTGGCAGAGCTCTGGGGCCAACGTCCTGACTTTC
few	TRBJ1-2	NA	TRBV30	CAWSYGQNYGYTF	TGTGCCTGGAGTTACGGACAGAACTATGGCTACACCTTC
many	TRBJ2-1	NA	TRBV29-1	CSVSRINNEQFF	TGCAGCGTCTCCCGGATTAACAATGAGCAGTTCTTC
many	TRBJ2-1	NA	TRBV20-1	CSPPRRGEDEQFF	TGCAGTCCCCCGCGGCGAGGGGAGGATGAGCAGTTCTTC
many	TRBJ2-2	NA	TRBV7-8	CASSFNEHTGELFF	TGTGCCAGCAGCTTTAACGAACACACCGGGGAGCTGTTTTTT
many	TRBJ1-1	NA	TRBV29-1	CSVVKADEAFF	TGCAGCGTTGTAAAGGCAGACGAAGCTTTCTTT
many	TRBJ2-2	NA	TRBV20-1	CSASPAVGRPGELFF	TGCAGTGCTAGCCCGGCAGTTGGGAGGCCCGGGGAGCTGTTTTTT
many	TRBJ1-3	NA	TRBV12-3/TRBV12-4	CASSPIGVSGNTIYF	TGTGCCAGCAGCCCTATTGGAGTTAGCGGAAACACCATATATTTT
NA	TRBJ1-1	NA	TRBV10-3	CAITSQGNTEAFF	TGTGCCATCACATCTCAGGGGAACACTGAAGCTTTCTTT
many	TRBJ1-5	NA	TRBV2	CASSEVEVHQPQHF	TGTGCCAGCAGTGAAGTGGAGGTGCATCAGCCCCAGCATTTT
NA	TRBJ2-4	NA	TRBV7-9	CASSLVPVQRAKNIQYF	TGTGCCAGCAGCTTAGTCCCAGTCCAAAGGGCCAAAAACATTCAGTACTTC
many	TRBJ2-7	NA	TRBV2	CASSEYYEQYF	TGTGCCAGCAGTGAATACTACGAGCAGTACTTC
NA	TRBJ2-1	TRBD1	TRBV5-1	CASSPMGQGAAYNEQFF	TGCGCCAGCAGCCCTATGGGACAGGGGGCGGCCTACAATGAGCAGTTCTTC
many	TRBJ2-5	NA	TRBV7-8	CASSPRLVLQETQYF	TGTGCCAGCAGCCCGAGACTAGTGCTTCAAGAGACCCAGTACTTC
few	TRBJ2-2	NA	TRBV10-3	CAIRPGQTNTGELFF	TGTGCCATCAGGCCGGGACAAACTAACACCGGGGAGCTGTTTTTT
NA	TRBJ1-1	TRBD1	TRBV10-3	CAIGDSPPNTEALF	TGTGCCATCGGGGACAGCCCCCCGAACACTGAAGCTCTCTTT
NA	TRBJ2-2	NA	TRBV4-2	CASSQYNWNRTRFNTGELFF	TGTGCCAGCAGCCAATATAATTGGAACCGCACCCGTTTCAACACCGGGGAGCTGTTTTTT
NA	TRBJ2-7	NA	TRBV20-1	CSARNASSYEQYF	TGCAGTGCGAGGAACGCGAGCTCCTACGAGCAGTACTTC
many	TRBJ2-7	NA	TRBV11-3	CASRRASEQYF	TGTGCCAGCAGAAGGGCGAGCGAGCAGTACTTC
many	TRBJ2-7	TRBD1	TRBV20-1	CSARRQGAIYEQYF	TGCAGTGCTAGAAGACAGGGGGCAATCTACGAGCAGTACTTC